This T cell receptor (beta chain) came from a study of patients and donors after allogeneic stem cell transplantation. Per the germline V gene, CDR1 is SNHLY and CDR2 is FYNNEI. V shed 3 bases, J shed 2 bases, and the junction held 4 bases outside the gene matches. CDR3 length: 14 residues. TCRdb re-analysed the RT-PCR reads in MiXCR, keeping a single row per CDR3 protein. The profile shows about 960,000 distinct CDR3 sequences, about 20% of them singletons. This clonotype was picked up a small number of times. The sequence was collected from a human donor who was either an allogeneic HSCT recipient or a stem cell or donor lymphocyte infusion donor (not recorded which). It is not recorded whose cells these are; they may come from a transplant donor. Sequenced sample: blood, either unsorted or a sorted T cell fraction (not recorded which). The chain has TRBV2 and TRBJ2-7; TRBD2 aligns across 7 bases. The CDR3 DNA sequence: TGTGCCAGCAGTGACGCAGCGGGGACCTACGAGCAGTACTTC. Amino acids: CASSDAAGTYEQYF.